The 14 T cell receptor beta chains below all came from one sample that was sequenced in a study of control samples from healthy donors and cancer patients. Sequenced by immunoSEQ multiplex PCR; TCRdb stores in-frame clones only, minus some. Counted here are tens of thousands of clones, approximately 93% occurring once; the ten biggest clones make up 0.85% to 1%. The sequenced sample was blood. These receptors originate from a young woman in good health.

Written as DNA, the CDR3 is TGTGCCAGCAGCTTTTACTCGGGGGGGTGGGGGACCTTC. This codes for CASSFYSGGWGTF. The V call is TRBV5-4, the J call TRBJ1-2; weak D call: TRBD1 (5 bases). V lost 2 bases, J lost 14 bases, and 19 bases lay in between. CDR3 length: 13 amino acids. Germline assignment: CDR1 SGHNT and CDR2 YYREEE (reference sequence).

The chain carries TRBV29-1 and TRBJ2-2, with 7 bases lining up with TRBD2. J was trimmed by 6 bases and V by 4 bases; bases with no gene match: 5. CDR1 and CDR2 from the germline V gene are SQVTM and ANQGSEA. This CDR3 contains 13 residues. This CDR3 reads CSVATTSAGELFF. CDR3 DNA sequence: TGCAGCGTTGCGACTACTAGCGCCGGGGAGCTGTTTTTT.

This CDR3 reads CASSGGRALNEQFF. The CDR3 region has the DNA TGTGCCAGCTCGGGAGGGAGGGCCCTGAATGAGCAGTTCTTC. This chain links TRBV18 with TRBJ2-1, with TRBD2 identical over 7 bases. The CDR3 contains 14 residues. Germline CDR1 reads KGHSH; CDR2 reads LQKENI. V lost 6 bases, J lost 7 bases, and 9 bases stayed unmatched.

The CDR3 reads CASSVPGSGNTIYF. Here the CDR3 DNA reads TGTGCCAGCAGCGTACCGGGATCTGGAAACACCATATATTTT. The chain couples TRBV9 to TRBJ1-3; no firm D call. The CDR3 totals 14 residues. Trimming removed 1 base from V and 1 base from J, with 6 bases in between. Germline lookup yields CDR1 SGDLS and CDR2 YYNGEE.

V gene TRBV28 combines with J gene TRBJ2-7; D is unclear. The CDR3 length is 12 residues. CDR1 is MDHEN and CDR2 is SYDVKM in the germline V gene. V was pared by 6 bases and J by 3 bases, with 9 bases between. The CDR3 sequence is CASRGIRYEQYF. Here the CDR3 DNA reads TGTGCCAGCAGGGGGATCCGCTACGAGCAGTACTTC.

The chain uses TRBV7-2 and TRBJ2-1, with 9 bases lining up with TRBD2. V lost 2 bases and J lost 0; bases outside the gene matches: 11. This CDR3 has 19 amino acids. Germline CDR1 is SGHTA and CDR2 is FQGNSA. The chain's CDR3 is CASSLSVFSGGSSYNEQFF. As DNA, the CDR3 is TGTGCCAGCAGCTTATCCGTGTTTAGCGGGGGAAGCTCCTACAATGAGCAGTTCTTC. Full variable domain (outside the CDR3, taken from reference TRBV7-2 and TRBJ2-1): GAGVSQSPSNKVTEKGKDVELRCDPISGHTALYWYRQSLGQGLEFLIYFQGNSAPDKSGLPSDRFSAERTGGSVSTLTIQRTQQEDSAVYLCASSLSVFSGGSSYNEQFFGPGTRLTVL.

The chain joins TRBV10-2 to TRBJ1-6; D is undetermined. V lost 2 bases, J lost 13 bases, and 15 bases lay in between. Germline V lookup: CDR1 WSHSY, CDR2 SAAADI. There are 14 residues in the CDR3. CDR3 sequence: CASSEGPASSPLHF. The CDR3 bases are TGCGCCAGCAGTGAGGGGCCCGCCTCTTCGCCCCTCCACTTT.

The chain carries TRBV27 and TRBJ1-2, with 7 bases identical to TRBD1. The ends lost 5 bases at V and 2 bases at J; junction bases unmatched: 8. The CDR3 is 15 residues long. Germline assignment: CDR1 MNHEY and CDR2 SMNVEV (reference sequence). CDR3 sequence reads: CASSPGGQYNYGYTF. CDR3 in DNA: TGTGCCAGCAGTCCCGGGGGACAGTACAACTATGGCTACACCTTC.

This chain connects TRBV7-8 to TRBJ2-2; D is perhaps TRBD1 or TRBD2 (5 bases each). V was clipped by 0 bases and J by 0 bases, with 11 bases between them. In germline, CDR1 is SGHVS, CDR2 FQNEAQ. CDR3 length: 17 amino acids. CDR3 DNA sequence: TGTGCCAGCAGCTTAGCGGGGACGGCAACGAACACCGGGGAGCTGTTTTTT. This translates into CASSLAGTATNTGELFF. Looking up the rest from reference TRBV7-8 and TRBJ2-2 gives the full variable domain: GAGVSQSPRYKVAKRGQDVALRCDPISGHVSLFWYQQALGQGPEFLTYFQNEAQLDKSGLPSDRFFAERPEGSVSTLKIQRTQQEDSAVYLCASSLAGTATNTGELFFGEGSRLTVL.

This clone was seen once. The chain uses TRBV5-6 and TRBJ2-1, with 12 nucleotides matching TRBD1. Looked up from germline, CDR1 is SGHDT and CDR2 is YYEEEE. This CDR3 has 17 residues. J was trimmed by 6 bases and V by 2 bases; bases with no gene match: 9. This CDR3 is CASSLLGGTGGFNEQFF. As DNA, the CDR3 is TGTGCCAGCAGCTTACTTGGCGGGACAGGGGGCTTCAATGAGCAGTTCTTC.

The genes are TRBV5-1 and TRBJ2-2; D unclear. CDR1 and CDR2 (germline): SGHRS, YFSETQ. The ends were cut back, 2 bases at V and 9 bases at J, with 8 bases in the middle. The CDR3 covers 12 residues. CDR3 DNA: TGCGCCAGCAGCTTACTCGGTTGGGAGCTGTTTTTT. Its translation: CASSLLGWELFF.

The chain has TRBV4-1 and TRBJ1-3; the D is unclear. Germline CDR1 and CDR2: MGHRA and YSYEKL. V shed 4 bases and J shed 6 bases, with 4 bases lying between them. This CDR3 has 11 amino acids. As DNA, the CDR3 is TGCGCCAGCAGCCCGGAAAACACCATATATTTT. Its protein is CASSPENTIYF.

The V gene is TRBV30, the J gene TRBJ2-1, with TRBD2 identical over 8 bases. CDR3 length: 15 amino acids. Losses at the gene ends were 2 bases for V and 8 bases for J; bases not matched to a gene: 11. Germline V lookup: CDR1 GTSNPN, CDR2 SVGIG (reference sequence). In DNA form, the CDR3 reads TGTGCCTGGAGTCCCCTGGCGGGAGGCAGGGATGAGCAGTTCTTC. It yields the protein CAWSPLAGGRDEQFF.

The rearrangement links TRBV5-1 to TRBJ1-4, with D maybe TRBD1 (5 bases). Germline loops: CDR1 SGHRS, CDR2 YFSETQ. V was cut by 4 bases and J by 8 bases, with 15 bases left in between. This CDR3 is 14 amino acids long. The CDR3 reads CASSRGGAGEKLFF. In DNA form, the CDR3 reads TGCGCCAGCAGCAGGGGCGGGGCAGGGGAAAAACTGTTTTTT.